This TCR beta chain was identified in a study of Ad26.COV2.S vaccination and SARS-CoV-2 variants. The wider study: Participant was drawn from the COV1001 Ad26.COV2.S trial arm. Doses of Ad26.COV2.S were injected into muscle once or twice, 56 days apart. Overall study results and limits: There was reportedly substantial breadth in spike-specific CD8+ and CD4+ T cell responses after vaccination.

The treatment here: approximately 18 received Ad26.COV2.S at low or high dose, single or two shots; about 5 received placebo; per-sample allocation not given. Day 63 after the first injection of vaccine or placebo was the sampling time. Within Boston, the person who donated was an adult of 18-55 years. V shed 5 bases, J shed 1 base, and the junction held 13 bases outside the gene matches. CDR3 size: 17 residues. Germline-derived CDR1 and CDR2 are SGHVS and FNYEAQ. The protocol was immunoSEQ multiplex PCR, while the TCRdb copy is restricted to in-frame clones and leaves out a portion. The profile shows approximately 500,000 clones, around nine tenths of them singletons. Comment on this clone: The target antigen is unknown.

The sequence derives from a person aged 18-60 years who received the Ad26.COV2.S COVID-19 vaccine or a placebo. This material consisted of peripheral blood, taken in a trial of Ad26.COV2.S vaccine versus placebo. The chain combines TRBV7-6 with TRBJ2-5; 7 positions agree with TRBD1. The CDR3, as DNA: TGTGCCAGCAGCAATAGTAGGGGACAGAGAAGCCAAGAGACCCAGTACTTC. Amino acid sequence: CASSNSRGQRSQETQYF.